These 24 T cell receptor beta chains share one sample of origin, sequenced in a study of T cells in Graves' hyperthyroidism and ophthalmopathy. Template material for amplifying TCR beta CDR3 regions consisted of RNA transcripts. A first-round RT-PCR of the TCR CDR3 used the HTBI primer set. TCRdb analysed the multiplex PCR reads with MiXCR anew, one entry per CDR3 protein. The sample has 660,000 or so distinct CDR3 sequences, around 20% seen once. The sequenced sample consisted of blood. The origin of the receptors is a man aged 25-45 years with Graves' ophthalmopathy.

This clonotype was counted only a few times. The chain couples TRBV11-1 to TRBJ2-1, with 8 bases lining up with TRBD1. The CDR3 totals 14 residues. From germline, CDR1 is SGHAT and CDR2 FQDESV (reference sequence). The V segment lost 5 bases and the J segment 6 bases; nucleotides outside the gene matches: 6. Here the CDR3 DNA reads TGTGCCAGCAGCCTACATGACAGGGGCAATGAGCAGTTCTTC. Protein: CASSLHDRGNEQFF. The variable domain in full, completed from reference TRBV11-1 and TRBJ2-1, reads EAEVAQSPRYKITEKSQAVAFWCDPISGHATLYWYRQILGQGPELLVQFQDESVVDDSQLPKDRFSAERLKGVDSTLKIQPAELGDSAMYLCASSLHDRGNEQFFGPGTRLTVL.

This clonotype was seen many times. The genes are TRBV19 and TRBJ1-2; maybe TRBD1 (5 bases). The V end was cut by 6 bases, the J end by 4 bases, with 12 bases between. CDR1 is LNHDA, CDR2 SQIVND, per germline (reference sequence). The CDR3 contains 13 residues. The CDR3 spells CASSRDGLYGYTF. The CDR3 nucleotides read TGTGCCAGTAGCCGGGACGGACTCTATGGCTACACCTTC. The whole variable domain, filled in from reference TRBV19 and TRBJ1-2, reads DGGITQSPKYLFRKEGQNVTLSCEQNLNHDAMYWYRQDPGQGLRLIYYSQIVNDFQKGDIAEGYSVSREKKESFPLTVTSAQKNPTAFYLCASSRDGLYGYTFGSGTRLTVV.

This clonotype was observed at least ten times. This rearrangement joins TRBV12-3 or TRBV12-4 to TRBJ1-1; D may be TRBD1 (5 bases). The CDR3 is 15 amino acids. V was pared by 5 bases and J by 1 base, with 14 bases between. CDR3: CASSTTGTSNTEAFF. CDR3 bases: TGTGCCAGCAGTACGACCGGGACGTCGAACACTGAAGCTTTCTTT.

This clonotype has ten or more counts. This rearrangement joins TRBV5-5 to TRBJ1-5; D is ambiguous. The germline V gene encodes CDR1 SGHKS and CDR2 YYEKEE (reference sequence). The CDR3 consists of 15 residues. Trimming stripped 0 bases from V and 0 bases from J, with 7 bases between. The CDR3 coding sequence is TGTGCCAGCAGCTTGGGAGGGAATAGCAATCAGCCCCAGCATTTT. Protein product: CASSLGGNSNQPQHF.

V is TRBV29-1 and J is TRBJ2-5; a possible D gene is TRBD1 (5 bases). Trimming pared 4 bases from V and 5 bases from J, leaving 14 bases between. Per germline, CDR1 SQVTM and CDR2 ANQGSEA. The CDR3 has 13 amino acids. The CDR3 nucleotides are TGCAGCGTTGCCTCAGGGTATATGGAGACCCAGTACTTC. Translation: CSVASGYMETQYF. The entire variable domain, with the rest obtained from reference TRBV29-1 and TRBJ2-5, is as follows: SAVISQKPSRDICQRGTSLTIQCQVDSQVTMMFWYRQQPGQSLTLIATANQGSEATYESGFVIDKFPISRPNLTFSTLTVSNMSPEDSSIYLCSVASGYMETQYFGPGTRLLVL.

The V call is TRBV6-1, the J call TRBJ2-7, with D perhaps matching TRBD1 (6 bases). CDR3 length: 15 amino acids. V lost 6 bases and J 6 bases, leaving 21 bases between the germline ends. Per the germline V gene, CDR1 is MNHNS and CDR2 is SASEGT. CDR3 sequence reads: CASRVGTPFQGEQYF. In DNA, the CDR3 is TGTGCCAGCAGAGTAGGGACACCCTTTCAGGGCGAGCAGTACTTC.

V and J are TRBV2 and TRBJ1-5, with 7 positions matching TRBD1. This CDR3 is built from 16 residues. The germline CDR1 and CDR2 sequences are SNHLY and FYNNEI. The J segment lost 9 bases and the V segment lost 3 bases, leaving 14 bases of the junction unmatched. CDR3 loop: CASSDMGQRGRRPQHF. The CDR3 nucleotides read TGTGCCAGCAGTGATATGGGACAGCGAGGGAGACGGCCCCAGCATTTT.

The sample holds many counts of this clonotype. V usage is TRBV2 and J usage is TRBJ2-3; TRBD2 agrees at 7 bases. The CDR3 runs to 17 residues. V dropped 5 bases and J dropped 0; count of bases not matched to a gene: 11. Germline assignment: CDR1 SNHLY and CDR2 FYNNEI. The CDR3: CASSPSLLASSTDTQYF. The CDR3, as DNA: TGTGCCAGCAGTCCTTCCCTACTAGCGTCTAGCACAGATACGCAGTATTTT.

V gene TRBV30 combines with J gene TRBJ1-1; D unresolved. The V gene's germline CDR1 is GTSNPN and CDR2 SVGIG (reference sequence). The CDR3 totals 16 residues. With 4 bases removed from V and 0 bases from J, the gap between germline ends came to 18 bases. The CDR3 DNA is TGTGCCTGGACGGGCCTACAAATGTACATGAACACTGAAGCTTTCTTT. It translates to CAWTGLQMYMNTEAFF.

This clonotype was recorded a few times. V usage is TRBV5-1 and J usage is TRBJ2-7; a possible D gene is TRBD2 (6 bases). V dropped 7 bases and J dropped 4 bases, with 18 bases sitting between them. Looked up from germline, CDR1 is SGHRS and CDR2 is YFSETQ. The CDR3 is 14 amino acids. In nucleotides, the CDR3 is TGCGCCAGCGGGGAGGCAGGGTCTGGTTACGAGCAGTACTTC. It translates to CASGEAGSGYEQYF.

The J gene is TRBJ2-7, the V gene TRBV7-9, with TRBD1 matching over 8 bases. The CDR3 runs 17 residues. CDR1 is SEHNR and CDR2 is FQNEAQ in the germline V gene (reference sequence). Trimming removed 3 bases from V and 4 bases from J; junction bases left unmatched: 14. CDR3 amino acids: CASSFTLGGQGRYEQYF. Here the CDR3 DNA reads TGTGCCAGCAGCTTTACGTTAGGAGGACAGGGTCGATACGAGCAGTACTTC.

DNA of the CDR3: TGTGCCAGCAGCTTAACGCCCGTACTATACAATGAGCAGTTCTTC. It yields the protein CASSLTPVLYNEQFF. V usage is TRBV7-3 and J usage is TRBJ2-1; D remains unclear. This CDR3 comprises 15 residues. V lost 0 bases and J lost 4, with 10 bases in between. CDR1 and CDR2 from the germline V gene are SGHTA and FQGTGA.

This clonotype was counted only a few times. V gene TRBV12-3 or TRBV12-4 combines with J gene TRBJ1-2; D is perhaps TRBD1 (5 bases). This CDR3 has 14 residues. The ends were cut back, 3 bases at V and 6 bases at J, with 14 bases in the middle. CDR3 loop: CASSFEGPGDGYTF. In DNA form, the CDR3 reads TGTGCCAGCAGTTTTGAGGGGCCAGGCGATGGCTACACCTTC.

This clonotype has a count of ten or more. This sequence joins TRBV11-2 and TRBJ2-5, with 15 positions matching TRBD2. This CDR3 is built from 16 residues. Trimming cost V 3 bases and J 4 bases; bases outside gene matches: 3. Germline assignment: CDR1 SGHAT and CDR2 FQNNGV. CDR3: CASSFGLAGGGETQYF. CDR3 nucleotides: TGTGCCAGCAGCTTCGGACTAGCGGGAGGGGGAGAGACCCAGTACTTC.

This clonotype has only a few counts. CDR3 bases: TGTGCCAGCAGTCCACGGACTGGCCAGCCCCAGCATTTT. It encodes CASSPRTGQPQHF. The chain employs TRBV28 and TRBJ1-5, with D uncertain. Trimming pared 5 bases from V and 7 bases from J, leaving 12 bases between. CDR3 length equals 13 residues. CDR1 MDHEN and CDR2 SYDVKM come from the germline V gene.

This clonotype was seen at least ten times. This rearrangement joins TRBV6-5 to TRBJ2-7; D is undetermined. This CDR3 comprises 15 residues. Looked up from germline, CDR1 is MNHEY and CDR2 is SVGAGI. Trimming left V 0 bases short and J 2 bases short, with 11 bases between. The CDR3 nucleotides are TGTGCCAGCAGTTACTCGGGTGGCAGGACCTACGAGCAGTACTTC. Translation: CASSYSGGRTYEQYF.

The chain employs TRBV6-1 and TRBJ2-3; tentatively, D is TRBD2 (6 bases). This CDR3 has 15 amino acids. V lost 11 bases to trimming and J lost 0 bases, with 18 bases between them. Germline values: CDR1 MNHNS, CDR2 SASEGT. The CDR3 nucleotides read TGTGCCTCGGGACTTTCTCATCTAAGCACAGATACGCAGTATTTT. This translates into CASGLSHLSTDTQYF.

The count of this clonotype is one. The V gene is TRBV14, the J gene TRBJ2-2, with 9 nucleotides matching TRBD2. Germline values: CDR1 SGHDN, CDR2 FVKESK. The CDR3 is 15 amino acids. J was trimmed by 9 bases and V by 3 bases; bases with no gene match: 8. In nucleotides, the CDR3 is TGTGCCAGCAGCCATCTAGCGGGGTCGCGCCGGGAGCTGTTTTTT. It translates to CASSHLAGSRRELFF.

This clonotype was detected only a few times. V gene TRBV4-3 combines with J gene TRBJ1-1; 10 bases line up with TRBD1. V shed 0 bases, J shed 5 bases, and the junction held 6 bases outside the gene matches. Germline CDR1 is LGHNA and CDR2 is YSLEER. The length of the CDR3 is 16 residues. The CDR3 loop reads CASSQDAGTGVTEAFF. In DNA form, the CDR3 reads TGCGCCAGCAGCCAAGATGCCGGGACAGGGGTTACTGAAGCTTTCTTT.

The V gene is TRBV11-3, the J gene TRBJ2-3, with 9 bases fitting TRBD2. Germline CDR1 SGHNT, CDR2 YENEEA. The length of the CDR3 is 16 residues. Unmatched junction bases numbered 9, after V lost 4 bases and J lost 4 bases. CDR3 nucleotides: TGTGCCAGCAGCTCCGGGGTAGCGGGAGATTCAGATACGCAGTATTTT. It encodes CASSSGVAGDSDTQYF.

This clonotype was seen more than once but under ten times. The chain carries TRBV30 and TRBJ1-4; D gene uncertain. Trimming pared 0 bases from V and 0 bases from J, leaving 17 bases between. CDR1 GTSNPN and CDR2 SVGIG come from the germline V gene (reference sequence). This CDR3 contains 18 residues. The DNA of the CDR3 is TGTGCCTGGAGTGTGGGTCGATCTTACCCCACAACTAATGAAAAACTGTTTTTT. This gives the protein CAWSVGRSYPTTNEKLFF.

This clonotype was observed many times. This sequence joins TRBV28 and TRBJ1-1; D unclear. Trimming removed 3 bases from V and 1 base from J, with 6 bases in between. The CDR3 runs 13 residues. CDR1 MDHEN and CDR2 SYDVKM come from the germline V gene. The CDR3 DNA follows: TGTGCCAGCAGTTTTGACGGGAACACTGAAGCTTTCTTT. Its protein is CASSFDGNTEAFF.

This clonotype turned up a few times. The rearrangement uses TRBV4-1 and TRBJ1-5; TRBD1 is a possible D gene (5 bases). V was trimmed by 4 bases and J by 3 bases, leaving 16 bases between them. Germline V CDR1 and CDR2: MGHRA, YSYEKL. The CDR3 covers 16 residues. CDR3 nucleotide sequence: TGCGCCAGCAGCCCAGGAGATGAGGGGAACAATCAGCCCCAGCATTTT. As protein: CASSPGDEGNNQPQHF.

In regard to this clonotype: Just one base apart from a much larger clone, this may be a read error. The chain's CDR3 is CASSSGTGFYGYTF. The CDR3 nucleotides are TGTGCCAGCAGTTCCGGGACAGGGTTCTATGGCTACACCTTC. The chain carries TRBV27 and TRBJ1-2, with 9 bases lining up with TRBD1. The CDR3 totals 14 residues. Germline values: CDR1 MNHEY, CDR2 SMNVEV (reference sequence). V lost 4 bases to trimming and J lost 4 bases; unmatched junction nucleotides: 4.